Here is one TCR beta chain with its context. What it binds is unknown. Its ends do not fully match the called genes, so a read error is possible. These data come from a study of cytomegalovirus exposure and HLA in healthy donors. Study-wide points: Most observed TCR sequences were rare, whereas some public TCRs were detected in many donors.

CDR1 and CDR2 (germline): SEHNR, FQNEAQ (reference sequence). The CDR3 contains 16 residues. The PCR used 60 Vbeta and 13 Jbeta primers. Sequenced by immunoSEQ multiplex PCR; TCRdb stores in-frame clones only, minus some. The sample contains approximately 150,000 clones, approximately 81% of which appear only once. The source material was PBMCs. The clonotype originates from a woman aged 25 to 39 in good health and CMV-seropositive. This chain uses TRBV7-9 with TRBJ2-2; TRBD2 is a possible D gene (6 bases). CDR3 region: CSSSLPGLQNTGELFF. Here the CDR3 DNA reads TGTTCCAGCAGCTTACCGGGACTGCAGAACACCGGGGAGCTGTTTTTT.